This T cell receptor (beta chain) came from a study of molecular identifiers for immune sequencing clone quantification. Background on the study: Replicate RNA from 20,000 or 100,000 naive CD8 T cells formed five aliquots; four were sequenced. General study points: Identical TCR molecules can share a barcode, and this sharing could underestimate highly expanded clone sizes.

There are many counts of this clonotype. Its antigen remains unidentified. TCRdb redid the calling of the PCR reads with MiXCR, one entry per CDR3 protein. This sample has some 580,000 distinct CDR3 sequences, with 25% found just once. Libraries used about 19,000 to 1,100,000 sorted naive CD8 T cells and 10%, 30% or 50% RNA input. The source material was naive CD8+ T cells from blood, with Jurkat cell RNA spiked in. The subset was: FACS-sorted CD8+CD4-CCR7+CD45RA+ naive T cells. This sequence was found in a human donor in good health. Some libraries in this study had Jurkat cell RNA spiked in.

The CDR3 sequence: CASSQDQGVSYEQYF. In DNA form, the CDR3 reads TGCGCCAGCAGCCAAGATCAGGGGGTTTCCTACGAGCAGTACTTC. The chain employs TRBV4-3 and TRBJ2-7; 7 bases line up with TRBD1. The germline gives CDR1 LGHNA, CDR2 YSLEER. J gave up 1 base and V 0 bases, and 3 bases lay outside the gene matches. The CDR3 has 15 amino acids.